Below, 30 T cell receptor beta chains from the same sample are listed, as sequenced in a study of blood T cell repertoires in COVID-19. The repertoire was sequenced with immunoSEQ multiplex PCR; TCRdb's copy has only in-frame clones and lacks some. The sample holds roughly 100,000 clones, about 80% seen once. The sample was peripheral blood. The source is a man aged 55 to 70 with acute or convalescent COVID-19.

The chain couples TRBV10-1 to TRBJ2-5; 10 bases align to TRBD2. V shed 0 bases, J shed 5 bases, and the junction held 12 bases outside the gene matches. Germline loops: CDR1 WNHNN, CDR2 SYGVQD (reference sequence). This CDR3 region has 18 residues. CDR3 sequence reads: CASSESVRASGSVETQYF. The CDR3 region has the DNA TGCGCCAGCAGTGAGTCTGTAAGAGCTAGCGGGAGTGTGGAGACCCAGTACTTC.

V usage is TRBV6-1 and J usage is TRBJ1-2; 7 positions agree with TRBD1. CDR3 size: 17 residues. The V segment lost 0 bases and the J segment 1 base; nucleotides outside the gene matches: 8. Per the germline V gene, CDR1 is MNHNS and CDR2 is SASEGT. CDR3 region: CASSEAYGDRSNYGYTF. DNA for the CDR3: TGTGCCAGCAGTGAAGCGTACGGGGACAGAAGTAACTATGGCTACACCTTC.

This clone was seen once. The chain couples TRBV27 to TRBJ1-1; 7 nucleotides match TRBD1. The ends lost 3 bases at V and 5 bases at J; junction bases unmatched: 6. CDR3 length equals 14 residues. The germline CDR1 and CDR2 sequences are MNHEY and SMNVEV (reference sequence). The CDR3 loop is CASSFHRGSTEAFF. The CDR3 region has the DNA TGTGCCAGCAGTTTTCACAGGGGCTCGACTGAAGCTTTCTTT.

This clone was observed a single time. V is TRBV28 and J is TRBJ1-1; 8 bases are shared with TRBD1. Germline V CDR1 and CDR2: MDHEN, SYDVKM. Trimming took 0 bases from V and 4 from J; bases not matched to a gene: 4. The CDR3 is 15 residues long. CDR3 DNA: TGTGCCAGCAGTTTATGGAAAACAGGGGGCACTGAAGCTTTCTTT. Translated: CASSLWKTGGTEAFF.

The rearrangement joins TRBV18 to TRBJ1-4, with 9 bases fitting TRBD1. Looked up from germline, CDR1 is KGHSH and CDR2 is LQKENI. The CDR3 has 15 residues. Unmatched junction bases numbered 14, after V lost 6 bases and J lost 12 bases. CDR3 loop: CASSPTTGGRGELFF. The CDR3 nucleotides read TGTGCCAGCTCGCCTACTACAGGGGGCAGGGGGGAACTGTTTTTT.

V gene TRBV6-6 combines with J gene TRBJ2-4; D is possibly TRBD2 (6 bases). Germline CDR1 reads MNHNY; CDR2 reads SVGAGI (reference sequence). V lost 9 bases and J lost 2, with 17 bases in between. The CDR3 is 15 amino acids. CDR3 sequence: CARLGTVLTKNIQYF. CDR3 DNA sequence: TGTGCCAGACTGGGGACTGTTCTGACCAAAAACATTCAGTACTTC.

The chain carries TRBV5-4 and TRBJ1-2; D is uncertain. Trimming removed 0 bases at V and 2 bases at J, with 11 bases between. The CDR3 is 15 residues long. Looked up from germline, CDR1 is SGHNT and CDR2 is YYREEE (reference sequence). The CDR3 loop is CASSLDPGTNYGYTF. The CDR3 bases are TGTGCCAGCAGCTTGGACCCGGGTACAAACTATGGCTACACCTTC.

The chain carries TRBV19 and TRBJ1-1; 8 bases line up with TRBD1. Germline V lookup: CDR1 LNHDA, CDR2 SQIVND (reference sequence). Unmatched junction bases numbered 9, after V lost 1 base and J lost 2 bases. The CDR3 covers 17 residues. The CDR3 region has the DNA TGTGCCAGTAGTATAGTTTCAGGGGGCGCGTTTAACACTGAAGCTTTCTTT. Its protein product is CASSIVSGGAFNTEAFF.

The genes are TRBV29-1 and TRBJ1-2; 7 bases map to TRBD1. Germline V lookup: CDR1 SQVTM, CDR2 ANQGSEA. With 7 bases clipped from V and 8 bases from J, the junction kept 10 bases outside the gene matches. This CDR3 region has 12 residues. CDR3 in amino acids: CSGGNAGGGYTF. In DNA form, the CDR3 reads TGCAGCGGAGGAAATGCAGGGGGGGGCTACACCTTC. The full variable domain, with the rest looked up from reference TRBV29-1 and TRBJ1-2, is SAVISQKPSRDICQRGTSLTIQCQVDSQVTMMFWYRQQPGQSLTLIATANQGSEATYESGFVIDKFPISRPNLTFSTLTVSNMSPEDSSIYLCSGGNAGGGYTFGSGTRLTVV.

The chain employs TRBV11-2 and TRBJ2-3; 8 bases match TRBD1. CDR1 and CDR2 (germline): SGHAT, FQNNGV. With V trimmed by 6 bases and J by 1 base, 6 bases remained unmatched. The CDR3 runs 15 residues. Here the CDR3 reads CASSLTGAGTDTQYF. The CDR3, as DNA: TGTGCCAGCAGTCTGACAGGGGCGGGCACAGATACGCAGTATTTT.

The chain employs TRBV21-1 and TRBJ2-1; the D call in the table, TRBD2, was not verified against the DNA. TRBV21-1 is a pseudogene segment. The CDR3 has 16 amino acids. CDR3 residues: CASSKAGTSGRNEQFF. The DNA of the CDR3 is TGTGCCAGCAGCAAAGCCGGAACTAGCGGGAGGAATGAGCAGTTCTTC.

The chain couples TRBV18 to TRBJ2-1, with 7 bases that match TRBD2. Germline-derived CDR1 and CDR2 are KGHSH and LQKENI. Germline trimming cut 5 bases from V and 4 bases from J; bases unmatched to any gene: 8. The CDR3 runs 15 residues. The CDR3 DNA is TGTGCCAGCTCAGAGAGCGGGATTACTTACAATGAGCAGTTCTTC. It is translated as CASSESGITYNEQFF.

The chain joins TRBV7-8 to TRBJ1-1; TRBD1 might be the D (6 bases). The CDR3 runs 15 residues. V was clipped by 2 bases and J by 0 bases, with 10 bases between them. In germline, CDR1 is SGHVS, CDR2 FQNEAQ. The CDR3 here is CASSLYRAVNTEAFF. The CDR3 coding sequence is TGTGCCAGCAGCTTATACAGGGCGGTGAACACTGAAGCTTTCTTT.

V usage is TRBV6-5 and J usage is TRBJ1-1; TRBD1 matches at 7 bases. This CDR3 has 12 amino acids. Germline V lookup: CDR1 MNHEY, CDR2 SVGAGI. With 6 bases clipped from V and 4 bases from J, the junction kept 2 bases outside the gene matches. The CDR3 coding sequence is TGTGCCAGCAGCAACAGGGGCACTGAAGCTTTCTTT. As protein: CASSNRGTEAFF.

In its sample, this clone was seen once. V usage is TRBV10-2 and J usage is TRBJ2-1, with D hard to call. Trimming took 2 bases from V and 15 from J, leaving 11 bases between them. Germline V CDR1 and CDR2: WSHSY, SAAADI. CDR3 length equals 11 residues. The CDR3 DNA reads as TGCGCCAGCAGTGAGGCGGATTCTCCGTTCTTC. Translated, it gives CASSEADSPFF.

The chain links TRBV2 to TRBJ2-1, with 9 nucleotides matching TRBD2. The CDR3 sequence is 14 residues long. Unmatched junction bases numbered 4, after V lost 5 bases and J lost 5 bases. In germline, CDR1 is SNHLY, CDR2 FYNNEI. As DNA, the CDR3 is TGTGCCAGCAGTACCAGCGGGAGGAACAATGAGCAGTTCTTC. It encodes CASSTSGRNNEQFF.

J is TRBJ2-1 and V is TRBV5-1, with D maybe TRBD1 (7 bases). CDR3 length: 16 amino acids. Germline V gene data show CDR1 as SGHRS and CDR2 as YFSETQ. Trimming removed 1 base at V and 6 bases at J, with 17 bases between. The CDR3 is CASSLPGGGRGNEQFF. As DNA, the CDR3 is TGCGCCAGCAGCTTGCCTGGAGGGGGCAGGGGCAATGAGCAGTTCTTC. Looking up the rest from reference TRBV5-1 and TRBJ2-1 gives the full variable domain: KAGVTQTPRYLIKTRGQQVTLSCSPISGHRSVSWYQQTPGQGLQFLFEYFSETQRNKGNFPGRFSGRQFSNSRSEMNVSTLELGDSALYLCASSLPGGGRGNEQFFGPGTRLTVL.

This chain links TRBV18 with TRBJ1-1, with 9 bases that match TRBD1. The germline gives CDR1 KGHSH, CDR2 LQKENI. J lost 0 bases, V lost 4 bases, and 3 bases had no gene match. The CDR3 covers 15 residues. The CDR3 sequence is CASSQWTGVNTEAFF. The CDR3 bases are TGTGCCAGCTCACAATGGACAGGGGTGAACACTGAAGCTTTCTTT.

This chain uses TRBV7-2 with TRBJ1-5; D might be TRBD1 (6 bases). Trimming removed 4 bases at V and 6 bases at J, with 22 bases between. CDR1 and CDR2 from the germline V gene are SGHTA and FQGNSA. The CDR3 runs 17 residues. CDR3 protein: CASSSNGGTVRSQPQHF. CDR3 DNA sequence: TGTGCCAGCAGCTCAAATGGGGGCACAGTTCGGTCTCAGCCCCAGCATTTT.

The chain links TRBV3-1 (or the pseudogene TRBV3-2) to TRBJ1-1; 8 positions agree with TRBD1. The CDR3 runs to 14 residues. Germline V CDR1 and CDR2: LGHDT, YNNKEL (reference sequence). Trimming cost V 1 base and J 6 bases; bases outside gene matches: 4. In DNA form, the CDR3 reads TGTGCCAGCAGCCAAGCCGACAGGGGCCCTGAAGCTTTCTTT. Translating it yields CASSQADRGPEAFF.

The chain couples TRBV7-9 to TRBJ1-3, with 10 bases matching TRBD1. CDR1 and CDR2 from the germline V gene are SEHNR and FQNEAQ (reference sequence). Losses at the gene ends were 2 bases for V and 6 bases for J; bases not matched to a gene: 4. The CDR3 spans 15 residues. CDR3 DNA: TGTGCCAGCAGCTTAAAGCGACAGGGGGCAAACACCATATATTTT. Translated, it gives CASSLKRQGANTIYF.

The rearrangement links TRBV28 to TRBJ2-7; 13 bases align to TRBD2. Germline loops: CDR1 MDHEN, CDR2 SYDVKM. J lost 5 bases, V lost 7 bases, and 5 bases had no gene match. This CDR3 is 14 amino acids long. In nucleotides, the CDR3 is TGTGCCAGCATTACTAGCGGGAGGGCCCACGAGCAGTACTTC. Translated: CASITSGRAHEQYF.

The gene calls are TRBV11-2 and TRBJ1-1; D unresolved. The CDR3 spans 15 residues. Trimming shortened V by 2 bases and J by 4 bases, and 14 bases separated the two germline ends. CDR1 and CDR2 from the germline V gene are SGHAT and FQNNGV. DNA of the CDR3: TGTGCCAGCAGCTTAACACCCCGCGGGAGCACTGAAGCTTTCTTT. It is translated as CASSLTPRGSTEAFF. The full variable domain, its missing parts supplied by reference TRBV11-2 and TRBJ1-1, is EAGVAQSPRYKIIEKRQSVAFWCNPISGHATLYWYQQILGQGPKLLIQFQNNGVVDDSQLPKDRFSAERLKGVDSTLKIQPAKLEDSAVYLCASSLTPRGSTEAFFGQGTRLTVV.

J is TRBJ2-1 and V is TRBV11-1; D unclear. In germline, CDR1 is SGHAT, CDR2 FQDESV (reference sequence). The germline V and J ends were trimmed by 8 bases and 8 bases, with 19 bases remaining between them. This CDR3 region has 14 residues. The CDR3 coding sequence is TGTGCCAGCTGTCTCCCCGGCCGGGTCGATGAGCAGTTCTTC. It encodes CASCLPGRVDEQFF.

CDR3 residues: CASSQDRGRETQYF. CDR3 DNA: TGCGCCAGCAGCCAGGACAGGGGAAGAGAGACCCAGTACTTC. The J gene is TRBJ2-5, the V gene TRBV4-1; 9 bases are a match to TRBD1. CDR3 length: 14 residues. V lost 3 bases, J lost 4 bases, and 3 bases stayed unmatched. Germline V lookup: CDR1 MGHRA, CDR2 YSYEKL.

V gene TRBV12-3 or TRBV12-4 combines with J gene TRBJ1-1; D not resolved. This CDR3 is 13 amino acids long. Trimming took off 6 bases at V and 4 bases at J, with 12 bases between the two ends. As DNA, the CDR3 is TGTGCCAGCAGCTCGTCGGGATTCACTGAAGCTTTCTTT. Its protein is CASSSSGFTEAFF.

The chain links TRBV5-1 to TRBJ2-1; the match to TRBD2 covers 13 bases. V was clipped by 4 bases and J by 12 bases; unmatched bases: 10. CDR1 is SGHRS, CDR2 YFSETQ, per germline. The CDR3 contains 15 residues. In DNA, the CDR3 is TGCGCCAGCAGCACCGCCGGGACTAGCGGGATTATGCAGTTCTTC. Translating gives CASSTAGTSGIMQFF.

The chain joins TRBV6-5 to TRBJ2-7; 11 nucleotides align to TRBD2. This CDR3 contains 15 residues. Germline V gives CDR1 MNHEY, CDR2 SVGAGI. Losses at the gene ends were 5 bases for V and 2 bases for J; bases not matched to a gene: 5. CDR3 protein: CASSTLAGGAYEQYF. As DNA, the CDR3 is TGTGCCAGCAGTACTTTAGCGGGAGGGGCCTACGAGCAGTACTTC.

The chain carries TRBV18 and TRBJ1-3; 9 bases match TRBD1. Trimming took 2 bases from V and 3 from J; bases not matched to a gene: 11. The CDR3 runs 18 residues. Germline-derived CDR1 and CDR2 are KGHSH and LQKENI. Here the CDR3 reads CASSPNVGTGISGNTIYF. DNA for the CDR3: TGTGCCAGCTCACCAAACGTTGGGACAGGGATAAGTGGAAACACCATATATTTT.

This clone was observed a handful of times. The CDR3 spells CATRTRVTNTEAFF. DNA of the CDR3: TGTGCCACCAGGACCCGGGTTACGAACACTGAAGCTTTCTTT. The chain joins TRBV15 to TRBJ1-1; no clear D gene. The CDR3 is 14 amino acids. V lost 6 bases and J lost 1, with 12 bases in between. The germline V gene encodes CDR1 LNHNV and CDR2 YYDKDF (reference sequence).